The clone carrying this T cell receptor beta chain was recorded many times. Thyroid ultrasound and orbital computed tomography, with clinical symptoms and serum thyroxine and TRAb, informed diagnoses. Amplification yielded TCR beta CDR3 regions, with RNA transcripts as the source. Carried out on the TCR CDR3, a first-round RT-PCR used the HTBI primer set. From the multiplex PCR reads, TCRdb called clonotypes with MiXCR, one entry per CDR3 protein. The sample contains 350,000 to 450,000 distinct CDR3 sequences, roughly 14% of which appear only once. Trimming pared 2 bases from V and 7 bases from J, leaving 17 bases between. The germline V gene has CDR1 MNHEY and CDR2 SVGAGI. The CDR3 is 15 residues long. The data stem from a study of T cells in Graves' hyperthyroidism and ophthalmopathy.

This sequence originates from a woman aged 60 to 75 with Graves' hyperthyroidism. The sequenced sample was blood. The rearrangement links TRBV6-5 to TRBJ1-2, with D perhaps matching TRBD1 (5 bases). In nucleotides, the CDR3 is TGTGCCAGCAGTTACAGGGGCAGGACCTCAGTTGGCTACACCTTC. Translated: CASSYRGRTSVGYTF.